Listed below are T cell receptor beta chains from one sample, sequenced in a study of blood T cell repertoires in COVID-19. Sequenced by immunoSEQ multiplex PCR; TCRdb stores in-frame clones only, minus some. The table lists some 110,000 clones, 80% to 85% of them singletons, with approximately 15% in the top ten. Sequencing was carried out using peripheral blood. These receptors were taken from a woman older than 75 with acute or convalescent COVID-19. The CDR3 runs from the conserved cysteine through the conserved F or W. Each record gives: CDR3 protein, CDR3 DNA, V gene, D gene, J gene, clone size. D genes are given only for firm matches. Not every row has a clone size; where given, it reads once, few, many or a size class.

CASTDRGGNTEAFF,TGTGCCAGCACCGATAGAGGCGGGAACACTGAAGCTTTCTTT,TRBV6-6,-,TRBJ1-1,few
CASSKEGGPGQGNQPQHF,TGTGCCAGTAGTAAAGAGGGGGGCCCGGGACAGGGGAATCAGCCCCAGCATTTT,TRBV19,TRBD1,TRBJ1-5,-
CASSLDGGRGYGYTF,TGCGCCAGCAGCTTGGACGGGGGAAGAGGATATGGCTACACCTTC,TRBV5-1,-,TRBJ1-2,-
CASSPQGAGRVEQFF,TGTGCCAGCAGCCCACAGGGAGCGGGGCGGGTAGAGCAGTTCTTC,TRBV5-4,-,TRBJ2-1,few
CASSLGASGRAGELFF,TGTGCCAGCAGCTTAGGGGCTAGCGGGAGGGCCGGGGAGCTGTTTTTT,TRBV11-3,TRBD2,TRBJ2-2,-
CASSDTRTDTQYF,TGTGCCAGCAGTGATACTCGCACAGATACGCAGTATTTT,TRBV2,-,TRBJ2-3,-
CASSLARDRTYEQYF,TGCGCCAGCAGCTTGGCTCGGGACAGGACCTACGAGCAGTACTTC,TRBV5-1,TRBD1,TRBJ2-7,-
CASSFDSYTEAFF,TGTGCCAGCAGCTTTGACAGTTACACTGAAGCTTTCTTT,TRBV7-9,-,TRBJ1-1,-
CASSLEGAYEQYF,TGCGCCAGCAGCTTGGAAGGGGCCTACGAGCAGTACTTC,TRBV5-1,-,TRBJ2-7,-
CASSISNEKLFF,TGTGCCAGCAGCATTTCTAATGAAAAACTGTTTTTT,TRBV2,-,TRBJ1-4,-
CASSLDRDGYTF,TGTGCCAGCAGCTTGGACAGGGATGGCTACACCTTC,TRBV7-9,TRBD1,TRBJ1-2,-
CASSSGRGVDTQYF,TGTGCCAGCAGTAGCGGGAGGGGAGTGGATACGCAGTATTTT,TRBV6-5,TRBD2,TRBJ2-3,-
CASSLGIAYEQFF,TGTGCCAGCAGCTTAGGAATAGCGTATGAGCAGTTCTTC,TRBV7-2,-,TRBJ2-1,-
CASSEASAVREQYF,TGCGCCAGCAGTGAAGCTTCCGCCGTCCGGGAGCAGTACTTC,TRBV10-1,-,TRBJ2-7,-
CASSQDPGVGDTQYF,TGCGCCAGCAGCCAAGATCCGGGGGTGGGGGATACGCAGTATTTT,TRBV4-3,-,TRBJ2-3,once
CAWSGGQAFNQPQHF,TGTGCCTGGAGTGGGGGACAGGCCTTCAATCAGCCCCAGCATTTT,TRBV30,TRBD1,TRBJ1-5,-
CASWTGEGGYTF,TGTGCCAGTTGGACGGGGGAGGGTGGCTACACCTTC,TRBV19,-,TRBJ1-2,-
CASSEAPGRYSEAFF,TGTGCCAGCAGTGAAGCCCCCGGTCGGTACTCTGAAGCTTTCTTT,TRBV2,-,TRBJ1-1,-
CASSQRQGEGGAEAFF,TGTGCCAGCAGCCAGCGACAGGGGGAAGGTGGAGCTGAAGCTTTCTTT,TRBV7-8,TRBD1,TRBJ1-1,-
CASSLRRNTEAFF,TGTGCCAGCAGTTTGCGGAGGAACACTGAAGCTTTCTTT,TRBV27,-,TRBJ1-1,-
CASSLTGGSWNNEQFF,TGTGCCAGCAGCTTAACAGGGGGCAGTTGGAACAATGAGCAGTTCTTC,TRBV5-8,TRBD1,TRBJ2-1,-
CASSLGRGGSYNEQFF,TGTGCCAGCAGTTTAGGGAGAGGGGGCTCCTACAATGAGCAGTTCTTC,TRBV28,-,TRBJ2-1,many
CASSDWGPTGPDTQYF,TGTGCCAGCAGTGACTGGGGACCCACAGGGCCCGATACGCAGTATTTT,TRBV28,-,TRBJ2-3,-
CASSLTGEPYNEQFF,TGCGCCAGCAGCTTGACGGGGGAACCCTACAATGAGCAGTTCTTC,TRBV5-1,-,TRBJ2-1,few
CASSFGTGSYNEQFF,TGCGCCAGCAGCTTCGGGACAGGGTCCTACAATGAGCAGTTCTTC,TRBV5-1,TRBD1,TRBJ2-1,few
CAVHRGTEAFF,TGTGCCGTTCACAGGGGAACTGAAGCTTTCTTT,TRBV27,TRBD1,TRBJ1-1,-
CASSLGTGFTDTQYF,TGTGCCAGCAGTTTAGGGACAGGGTTCACAGATACGCAGTATTTT,TRBV27,TRBD1,TRBJ2-3,-
CASWDPQGTGGQTQYF,TGTGCCAGCTGGGACCCCCAGGGGACAGGGGGCCAGACCCAGTACTTC,TRBV27,TRBD1,TRBJ2-5,-
CASSYSRGSGANVLTF,TGTGCCAGCAGTTACTCCAGGGGGTCTGGGGCCAACGTCCTGACTTTC,TRBV6-5,TRBD1,TRBJ2-6,-
CAISDRTGHTDTQYF,TGTGCCATCAGTGATCGGACAGGCCACACAGATACGCAGTATTTT,TRBV10-3,TRBD1,TRBJ2-3,once
CASSLSHEQFF,TGTGCCAGCTCTCTATCACATGAGCAGTTCTTC,TRBV18,-,TRBJ2-1,-
CATIYGGTEAFF,TGTGCCACAATATACGGGGGCACTGAAGCTTTCTTT,TRBV28,-,TRBJ1-1,-
CASSPGRRSQETQYF,TGTGCCAGCAGTCCAGGGAGGAGGAGCCAAGAGACCCAGTACTTC,TRBV2,-,TRBJ2-5,-
CASSVDGRGTGELFF,TGTGCCAGCAGCGTAGACGGGAGGGGGACCGGGGAGCTGTTTTTT,TRBV9,TRBD2,TRBJ2-2,-
CASMEGDNSPLHF,TGTGCCAGTATGGAAGGAGATAATTCACCCCTCCACTTT,TRBV2,-,TRBJ1-6,-
CASSRGGLDEQYF,TGTGCCAGCAGCAGAGGAGGTCTCGACGAGCAGTACTTC,TRBV7-9,-,TRBJ2-7,-
CAASSYNEQFF,TGTGCCGCCAGCTCCTACAATGAGCAGTTCTTC,TRBV5-6,-,TRBJ2-1,-
CSASWRGDNEQFF,TGCAGTGCTAGTTGGCGGGGGGACAATGAGCAGTTCTTC,TRBV20-1,TRBD2,TRBJ2-1,-
CASSPGLVTDTQYF,TGTGCCAGCAGCCCAGGACTAGTCACAGATACGCAGTATTTT,TRBV7-9,TRBD2,TRBJ2-3,-
CASSPPTSGRAPDTQYF,TGTGCCAGCAGTCCTCCGACTAGCGGGAGGGCCCCAGATACGCAGTATTTT,TRBV28,TRBD2,TRBJ2-3,-
CASSRNGGGSSYNEQFF,TGTGCCAGCAGCCGAAACGGAGGCGGGAGCTCCTACAATGAGCAGTTCTTC,TRBV21-1,-,TRBJ2-1,few
CASRSPGLSNQPQHF,TGTGCCAGCAGGTCCCCGGGTCTTAGCAATCAGCCCCAGCATTTT,TRBV28,-,TRBJ1-5,-
CASSARDRGTDIQYF,TGTGCCAGTAGTGCGAGGGACAGGGGAACGGACATTCAGTACTTC,TRBV19,TRBD1,TRBJ2-4,-
CASSPGLDTGELFF,TGTGCCAGCTCGCCGGGACTTGACACCGGGGAGCTGTTTTTT,TRBV18,-,TRBJ2-2,-
CASSSLYPQVLTF,TGTGCCAGCAGCTCCCTTTACCCGCAGGTCCTGACTTTC,TRBV7-9,-,TRBJ2-6,-
CASSYTGGGEKLFF,TGTGCCAGCAGTTACACAGGGGGCGGTGAAAAACTGTTTTTT,TRBV6-5,TRBD1,TRBJ1-4,-
CASSSGLAGVRNEQYF,TGTGCCAGCAGCTCGGGACTAGCGGGAGTTCGGAACGAGCAGTACTTC,TRBV6-6,TRBD2,TRBJ2-7,once
CASSYGGEGTNEKLFF,TGTGCCAGCAGCTACGGAGGGGAGGGCACTAATGAAAAACTGTTTTTT,TRBV7-8,-,TRBJ1-4,-
CASSPRGPDEAFF,TGTGCCAGCAGCCCCAGGGGGCCCGATGAAGCTTTCTTT,TRBV27,TRBD1,TRBJ1-1,-
CASTVGGSSYEQYF,TGTGCCAGCACCGTCGGAGGGTCCTCCTACGAGCAGTACTTC,TRBV28,-,TRBJ2-7,-
CASSEGGRETQYF,TGTGCCAGCAGTGAAGGGGGCCGAGAGACCCAGTACTTC,TRBV2,-,TRBJ2-5,-
CASSLGGAGFSGANVLTF,TGTGCCAGCAGCTTAGGAGGAGCGGGGTTCTCTGGGGCCAACGTCCTGACTTTC,TRBV7-8,TRBD2,TRBJ2-6,-
CASSVELVGYNEQFF,TGTGCCAGCAGCGTAGAACTAGTAGGATACAATGAGCAGTTCTTC,TRBV9,-,TRBJ2-1,-
CSVEGRERDWDEQFF,TGCAGCGTTGAAGGGCGGGAGCGGGACTGGGATGAGCAGTTCTTC,TRBV29-1,TRBD2,TRBJ2-1,few